This T cell receptor beta chain was identified in a study of control samples from healthy donors and cancer patients. Clones were sequenced by immunoSEQ multiplex PCR, and TCRdb holds only the in-frame ones, with some missing. Of about 130,000 clones in the sample, over 80% were seen once. Germline lookup yields CDR1 SGHRS and CDR2 YFSETQ. The CDR3 has 16 residues. The ends lost 4 bases at V and 1 base at J; junction bases unmatched: 3. Sequenced: PBMCs. The TCR was taken from a man aged 80 or over with head and neck cancer. The J gene is TRBJ2-2, the V gene TRBV5-1; 11 nucleotides match TRBD2. The CDR3 reads CASSPGLAVNTGELFF. CDR3 in DNA: TGCGCCAGCAGCCCGGGACTAGCGGTGAACACCGGGGAGCTGTTTTTT.